This T cell receptor beta chain was recorded in a study of response to subunit inactivated influenza vaccine. TCRdb reprocessed the RT-PCR reads with MiXCR, giving one entry per CDR3 protein. The data show roughly 500,000 distinct CDR3 sequences, with approximately 17% seen just once and around 3% held by the top ten. This CDR3 has 14 residues. V lost 0 bases, J lost 10 bases, and 6 bases stayed unmatched. Looked up from germline, CDR1 is SGHNT and CDR2 is YYREEE (reference sequence). About this clonotype itself: Its target is unknown.

Study observations and caveats: Researchers suggested that each seasonal influenza vaccination recruits few new T cells.

V gene TRBV5-4 combines with J gene TRBJ2-4; TRBD2 matches at 8 bases. This TCR was sampled from a man between 50 and 69 years old who received an inactivated influenza vaccine. This material consisted of CD4+ T cells sorted from PBMCs, taken 23 months after vaccination. The CDR3 bases are TGTGCCAGCAGCTTGGGGTCGCAGCGGGGGATTCAGTACTTC. It specifies CASSLGSQRGIQYF.